The rows below give T cell receptor beta chains drawn from one sample of a study of CD8 T cells in ankylosing spondylitis. MiXCR was run by TCRdb on the 5' RACE reads, yielding one entry per CDR3 protein. The sample has about 540,000 distinct CDR3 sequences; more than 9.5% are singletons. The sequenced material came from blood, either unsorted or a sorted T cell fraction (not recorded which). These receptors originate from a male donor with ankylosing spondylitis. The CDR3 runs from the conserved cysteine through the conserved F or W. The D gene is left open where the match is weak. The size entry is marked missing in some rows and otherwise reads once, few, many or a size class.

d_call clone_size j_call v_call cdr3_nt cdr3_aa
- few TRBJ1-1 TRBV12-3/TRBV12-4 TGTGCCAGCAGTTACGGGACGACTCTAGAAGCTTTCTTT CASSYGTTLEAFF
TRBD2 few TRBJ2-5 TRBV20-1 TGCAGTGCGTCTAGCGGGACGGAGACCCAGTACTTC CSASSGTETQYF
TRBD1 - TRBJ1-1 TRBV7-8 TGTGCCAGCAGCACCCCGACAGGGTGGAACACTGAAGCTTTCTTT CASSTPTGWNTEAFF
- few TRBJ1-4 TRBV7-2 TGTGCCAGCAGCCCCCGTTCGGGAGAGCGGGTAAAACTGTTTTTT CASSPRSGERVKLFF
- few TRBJ2-1 TRBV4-2 TGTGCCAGCAGCCAAGCCGGTCAGGGGAATGAGCAGTTCTTC CASSQAGQGNEQFF
- many TRBJ1-2 TRBV4-2 TGTGCCAGCAGCCAAGTCGGGGTTGCAGTAGAATTTGGCTACACCTTC CASSQVGVAVEFGYTF
- - TRBJ1-2 TRBV12-3/TRBV12-4 TGTGCCAGCAGTGACGAAAGAATATTGGGGTCTGGCTACACCTTC CASSDERILGSGYTF
- - TRBJ1-5 TRBV20-1 TGCAGTGCTAGAGACGCCTCTGTGGCTGCGATCGGTCAGCCCCAGCATTTT CSARDASVAAIGQPQHF
- many TRBJ2-5 TRBV4-1 TGCGCCAGCAGCCAAGACCCCCGGGGAGAGACCCAGTACTTC CASSQDPRGETQYF
TRBD2 many TRBJ2-1 TRBV7-8 TGTGCCAGCAGTTATAGAGTTAGCGGGAGCTCCTACAATGAGCAGTTCTTC CASSYRVSGSSYNEQFF
- few TRBJ1-5 TRBV5-1 TGCGCCAGCAGCCTGGACGGGAGTGATCAGCCCCAGCATTTT CASSLDGSDQPQHF
- - TRBJ2-6 TRBV3-1 TGTGCCAGCAGCCAAGCTAACTCTGGGGCCAACGTCCTGACTTTC CASSQANSGANVLTF
TRBD2 - TRBJ2-1 TRBV5-6 TGTGCCAGCAGCTTGACGGCGGGAGGGCCCGAAAATGAGCAGTTCTTC CASSLTAGGPENEQFF
TRBD1 many TRBJ1-5 TRBV4-1 TGCGCCAGCAGCCTAGGGGACAGGGACCAGCCCCAGCATTTT CASSLGDRDQPQHF
- - TRBJ2-5 TRBV27 TGTGCCAGCGGGCGGGCCCAAGAGACCCAGTACTTC CASGRAQETQYF
- many TRBJ2-7 TRBV12-3/TRBV12-4 TGTGCCAGCAGTGTTAGCGGTAGGAGCTCCTACGAGCAGTACTTC CASSVSGRSSYEQYF
- few TRBJ2-3 TRBV7-9 TGTGCCGAAGAACACCGCTTGGTCACAGATACGCAGTATTTT CAEEHRLVTDTQYF
TRBD2 - TRBJ2-1 TRBV12-3/TRBV12-4 TGTGCCAGCAGTTTTTCTAGCGGGAGTTTTGAGCAGTTCTTC CASSFSSGSFEQFF
TRBD2 - TRBJ2-1 TRBV10-3 TGTGCCATTTATAGCGGGAGGGCAAACAATGAGCAGTTCTTC CAIYSGRANNEQFF
TRBD2 many TRBJ2-5 TRBV12-3/TRBV12-4 TGTGCCAGCAGTTTAGCGCAAGGACTAGCGGTAGAGACCCAGTACTTC CASSLAQGLAVETQYF
- many TRBJ1-3 TRBV7-9 TGTGCCAGCAGCTTAGGGGTGCAGGCTCGGCGTATTGACTTT CASSLGVQARRIDF
TRBD2 - TRBJ2-1 TRBV12-3/TRBV12-4 TGTGCCAGCAGTTTGGGGACTAGCGGGACCCGGGGATCCAATGAGCAGTTCTTC CASSLGTSGTRGSNEQFF
- - TRBJ2-2 TRBV3-1 TGTGCCAGCAGCCAAAAGGGCCCAGCCACAGGCGGGGAGCTGTTTTTT CASSQKGPATGGELFF
- - TRBJ1-2 TRBV4-1 TGCGCCAGCAAATCCGGCCGGTTCGGCGGCTACACCTTC CASKSGRFGGYTF
TRBD2 many TRBJ2-1 TRBV11-2 TGTGCCAGCAGCTTTGTCGCGAGCGGGAGGGGTAAGGACAATGAGCAGTTCTTC CASSFVASGRGKDNEQFF
- few TRBJ2-3 TRBV2 TGTGCCAGCAGCGTTACTTCTCCACCCACAGATACGCAGTATTTT CASSVTSPPTDTQYF
- few TRBJ2-7 TRBV20-1 TGCAGTGCTAGCCGGGGAAGGGGTCCCTACGAGCAGTACTTC CSASRGRGPYEQYF
TRBD1 - TRBJ2-3 TRBV27 TGTGCCAGCAGTGCTACAGGGGAGTGGGAAGATACGCAGTATTTT CASSATGEWEDTQYF
- many TRBJ2-6 TRBV5-1 TGCGCCAGCAGTTTAACCAGGGATGATGGGGCCAACGTCCTGACTTTC CASSLTRDDGANVLTF
TRBD1 - TRBJ1-2 TRBV12-3/TRBV12-4 TGTGCCAGCAGTGGGGACAGATTGGAACCCATAAGGGGAGTTGGCTACACCTTC CASSGDRLEPIRGVGYTF
- - TRBJ1-1 TRBV16 TGTGCCAGCAGCCAATCGATAGAGAACACTGAAGCTTTCTTT CASSQSIENTEAFF
TRBD2 - TRBJ2-3 TRBV29-1 TGCAGCGTTGGGTGGACTAGCGGGGGGGTCAATACGCAGTATTTT CSVGWTSGGVNTQYF
- few TRBJ1-1 TRBV12-5 TGTGCTAGTGGTGAATCAGGGGCACGGAAAGCTTTCTTT CASGESGARKAFF
- - TRBJ1-2 TRBV27 TGTGCCATCGTGGGGGACCCATATGGCTACACCTTC CAIVGDPYGYTF
- few TRBJ2-1 TRBV6-6 TGTGCCAGCAGGACTGGAGGGGGGTCACAGTTCTTC CASRTGGGSQFF
- once TRBJ2-1 TRBV5-4 TGTGCCAGCAGCGACGGCTTATCGACCTACAATGAGCAGTTCTTC CASSDGLSTYNEQFF
- few TRBJ1-2 TRBV11-3 TGTGCCAGCAGCCCCCACTCGGGTTTAAACTATGGCTACACCTTC CASSPHSGLNYGYTF
- few TRBJ2-2 TRBV7-2 TGTGCCAGCAGCTCCCAAGGGACGCAAACCGGGGAGCTGTTTTTT CASSSQGTQTGELFF
- - TRBJ2-1 TRBV11-2 TGTGCCAGCAGCTTAGGGGGAGCTAACAATGAGCAGTTCTTC CASSLGGANNEQFF
TRBD1 - TRBJ1-2 TRBV7-9 TGTGCCAGCAGCGGACAGGGAGGGCTGGGCGGCTACACCTTC CASSGQGGLGGYTF
TRBD1 - TRBJ2-3 TRBV19 TGTGCCAGCCTAAGGACAGGGGGCGCAGATACGCAGTATTTT CASLRTGGADTQYF
- - TRBJ1-1 TRBV11-3 TGTGCCAGCAGCTCACCCCGTGACGGGAACACTGAAGCTTTCTTT CASSSPRDGNTEAFF
TRBD2 many TRBJ2-1 TRBV29-1 TGCAGCGCGCGGGAGGGCCGGGTATGGGAGCAGTTCTTC CSAREGRVWEQFF
TRBD1 few TRBJ1-4 TRBV20-1 TGCAGTGCCCGGGACAGCCGAGTTGCAACTAATGAAAAACTGTTTTTT CSARDSRVATNEKLFF
TRBD1 once TRBJ2-3 TRBV12-3/TRBV12-4 TGTGCCAGCAGTCACAGGACAGGGGGCTCCGCAGATACGCAGTATTTT CASSHRTGGSADTQYF
- few TRBJ2-2 TRBV6-1 TGTGCCAGCAAGACGGGGTTGGACACCGGGGAGCTGTTTTTT CASKTGLDTGELFF